These T cell receptor beta chains were read from a single sample in a study of spatial heterogeneity in lung cancer. TCRdb re-called the 5' RACE reads with MiXCR, one entry per CDR3 protein. The table shows some 8,300 distinct CDR3 sequences, with less than 6% occurring only once. Sequenced material: lung tumor tissue, taken at surgery. The receptors here all came from a female donor with early-stage non-small cell lung cancer. Each CDR3 is given with its conserved first and last residue. D genes are given only for firm matches. Size tells how often a clone was seen (once, few, many) or the class of an expanded clone, and some rows leave it out.

medium-sized | NA | TRBJ2-7 | TRBV12-3/TRBV12-4 | CASSLTGGGYEQYF | TGTGCCAGCAGTTTAACGGGTGGGGGCTACGAGCAGTACTTC
many | TRBD2 | TRBJ2-3 | TRBV7-9 | CASSRAGGETDTQYF | TGTGCCAGCAGCCGAGCGGGAGGTGAGACAGATACGCAGTATTTT
NA | NA | TRBJ1-3 | TRBV5-1 | CASSLDGLRRSGNTIYF | TGCGCCAGCAGCTTGGATGGGCTCCGCCGCTCTGGAAACACCATATATTTT
many | TRBD1 | TRBJ2-2 | TRBV5-4 | CASSNYRGWNTGELFF | TGTGCCAGCAGCAATTACAGGGGATGGAACACCGGGGAGCTGTTTTTT
many | TRBD2 | TRBJ2-1 | TRBV7-9 | CASSLFEGLPRSYNEQFF | TGTGCCAGCAGCTTATTCGAGGGACTACCTCGCTCCTACAATGAGCAGTTCTTC
many | NA | TRBJ2-4 | TRBV6-1 | CASRLNIQYF | TGTGCCAGCAGGCTAAACATTCAGTACTTC
many | NA | TRBJ1-4 | TRBV12-3/TRBV12-4 | CASGLGREKLFF | TGTGCCAGCGGGCTGGGACGAGAAAAACTGTTTTTT
few | TRBD2 | TRBJ2-3 | TRBV10-3 | CAIGGTSGIRIPYTDTQYF | TGTGCCATCGGAGGGACTAGCGGGATCCGAATACCATACACAGATACGCAGTATTTT
many | TRBD2 | TRBJ2-7 | TRBV29-1 | CSVEGSGLAGVLAYEQYF | TGCAGCGTTGAAGGCTCGGGACTAGCGGGAGTGTTGGCCTACGAGCAGTACTTC
many | NA | TRBJ2-3 | TRBV5-1 | CASSLDFDASDTQYF | TGCGCCAGCAGCTTGGATTTTGACGCGTCAGATACGCAGTATTTT
medium-sized | TRBD2 | TRBJ2-1 | TRBV20-1 | CSALLAGRGNEQFF | TGCAGTGCCCTGCTAGCGGGAAGGGGCAATGAGCAGTTCTTC
NA | NA | TRBJ1-5 | TRBV4-1 | CASSQDLAGYQPQHF | TGCGCCAGCAGCCAAGATCTTGCCGGGTATCAGCCCCAGCATTTT
many | NA | TRBJ2-2 | TRBV7-6 | CASSLAGGTATGELFF | TGTGCCAGCAGCTTAGCGGGGGGTACAGCGACCGGGGAGCTGTTTTTT
many | NA | TRBJ2-1 | TRBV29-1 | CSVGGRGLVDEQFF | TGCAGCGTTGGGGGGCGGGGGCTTGTCGATGAGCAGTTCTTC
many | NA | TRBJ2-3 | TRBV29-1 | CSVGEDSLGADTQYF | TGCAGCGTTGGGGAGGACAGCCTCGGAGCAGATACGCAGTATTTT
many | NA | TRBJ2-7 | TRBV3-1 | CASSPTRENEQYF | TGTGCCAGCAGCCCCACCCGGGAGAACGAGCAGTACTTC
many | NA | TRBJ2-1 | TRBV7-9 | CASRRSNEQFF | TGTGCCAGCAGACGGAGCAATGAGCAGTTCTTC
many | TRBD2 | TRBJ2-1 | TRBV12-3/TRBV12-4 | CASSLNGLGTNEQFF | TGTGCCAGCAGTTTGAACGGACTAGGGACCAATGAGCAGTTCTTC
many | NA | TRBJ2-5 | TRBV7-9 | CASSARGSETQYF | TGTGCCAGCAGCGCCCGCGGATCGGAGACCCAGTACTTC
many | NA | TRBJ2-5 | TRBV28 | CASRGGTAKETQYF | TGTGCCAGCAGGGGGGGGACAGCGAAAGAGACCCAGTACTTC
medium-sized | NA | TRBJ1-1 | TRBV10-2 | CASNYRDGGTEAFF | TGCGCCAGCAATTACAGGGATGGTGGGACTGAAGCTTTCTTT
medium-sized | NA | TRBJ2-3 | TRBV6-6 | CASIPDSTDTQYF | TGTGCCAGCATCCCGGACAGCACAGATACGCAGTATTTT